This is a list of T cell receptor beta chains from one sample in a study of T-cell reconstitution after alpha-beta-depleted transplantation in children. TCRdb ran MiXCR on the PCR reads and lists one entry per CDR3 protein. This table has more than 150,000 distinct CDR3 sequences, 6% to 7% appearing once. Source: PBMCs from the stem cell graft donor, taken from the stem cell graft. The receptors were gathered from a human donor who donated a stem cell graft to a child with Wiskott-Aldrich syndrome. The CDR3 runs from the conserved cysteine through the conserved F or W. Each record gives: V gene, D gene, clone size, J gene, CDR3 DNA, CDR3 protein. A D gene is named only where the DNA matches it firmly. The size field is filled for only some rows; it gives once, few, many or a size class.

TRBV20-1	NA	many	TRBJ1-2	TGCAGTGCTACCACGCCCAGGGATGGTGGCTACACCTTC	CSATTPRDGGYTF
TRBV19	NA	NA	TRBJ1-1	TGTGCCAGTAGTCATAGAGTGAACACTGAAGCTTTCTTT	CASSHRVNTEAFF
TRBV5-5	NA	few	TRBJ2-2	TGTGCCAGCAGCTTGGAAGTGAGCTCGAACACCGGGGAGCTGTTTTTT	CASSLEVSSNTGELFF
TRBV29-1	NA	many	TRBJ1-2	TGCAGCCCTTTTTGGGGGGCCGAAGGCTACACCTTC	CSPFWGAEGYTF
TRBV20-1	NA	many	TRBJ2-1	TGCAGTGCTAGAGATTGGGCTAGCGCCCCCGAAAAGCAGTTCTTC	CSARDWASAPEKQFF
TRBV24-1	TRBD2	many	TRBJ2-1	TGTGCCACCAGTGACTCGGGACTAGCGGGGGGCTTACGCTACAATGAGCAGTTCTTC	CATSDSGLAGGLRYNEQFF
TRBV18	NA	few	TRBJ2-7	TGTGCCAGCTCACCACGAGTCGAACTTCCTACCTACGAGCAGTACTTC	CASSPRVELPTYEQYF
TRBV5-1	NA	many	TRBJ2-3	TGCGCCAGCAGCCGTAACCAGGGCACAGATACGCAGTATTTT	CASSRNQGTDTQYF
TRBV12-3/TRBV12-4	NA	many	TRBJ2-1	TGTGCCAGCAGTCTATTTTCCGGGACTGAAAATGAGCAGTTCTTC	CASSLFSGTENEQFF
TRBV5-1	TRBD2	many	TRBJ2-3	TGCGCCAGCAGCTTGAGACTAGCGGGGGATGCAGATACGCAGTATTTT	CASSLRLAGDADTQYF
TRBV9	NA	NA	TRBJ2-1	TGTGCCAGCAGCGCCCGCCCAGCGGACGATTACAATGAGCAGTTCTTC	CASSARPADDYNEQFF
TRBV29-1	NA	many	TRBJ1-4	TGCAGCGTTGCGGTCAGGGTGGATGAAAAACTGTTTTTT	CSVAVRVDEKLFF
TRBV15	NA	many	TRBJ1-2	TGTGCCACCCGGAAGATAAACCGGGACCGCAGCTATGGCTACACCTTC	CATRKINRDRSYGYTF
TRBV5-1	NA	few	TRBJ2-1	TGCGCCAGCAGCTTGGAATCCGGGTACAATGAGCAGTTCTTC	CASSLESGYNEQFF
TRBV20-1	TRBD1	many	TRBJ1-1	TGCAGTGCTCGGATACAGGGGGCCGGGAAGTACACTGAAGCTTTCTTT	CSARIQGAGKYTEAFF
TRBV12-3/TRBV12-4	NA	many	TRBJ2-3	TGTGCCAGCAGTTTACAGGGGAGCGTCACAGATACGCAGTATTTT	CASSLQGSVTDTQYF
TRBV11-1	NA	NA	TRBJ2-6	TGTGCCAGCAGCCCGATACAAGGATTTCTCTTTGGGGCCAACGTCCTGACTTTC	CASSPIQGFLFGANVLTF
TRBV20-1	NA	many	TRBJ2-1	TGCAGTGCTAGAGTGGGAGTAGATGAGCAGTTCTTC	CSARVGVDEQFF
TRBV20-1	NA	many	TRBJ1-5	TGCAGTGCTAGGGTACAGGGCAGCAATCAGCCCCAGCATTTT	CSARVQGSNQPQHF
TRBV20-1	TRBD1	many	TRBJ2-5	TGCAGTGCTAGTAGGGGGCCCGATTTCCTCCAAGAGACCCAGTACTTC	CSASRGPDFLQETQYF
TRBV20-1	NA	few	TRBJ1-2	TGCAGTGCTAGCGCTCCGACCTCAAAAAACTATGGCTACACCTTC	CSASAPTSKNYGYTF
TRBV6-5	NA	many	TRBJ2-1	TGTGCCAGTCGAGCGGAATACTCCTACAATGAGCAGTTCTTC	CASRAEYSYNEQFF
TRBV5-4	NA	few	TRBJ2-1	TGTGCCAGCAGCCCTAAAGGGGGATCAGCCTCCTACAATGAGCAGTTCTTC	CASSPKGGSASYNEQFF
TRBV5-6	TRBD1	NA	TRBJ2-5	TGTGCCAGCAGCTTGGGGCACGGACAGGGGGCCGAGACCCAGTACTTC	CASSLGHGQGAETQYF
TRBV12-3/TRBV12-4	TRBD2	NA	TRBJ2-1	TGTGCCTTCTCCCACATCTTAAGGACTAGCGGGAGATCTTATAATGAGCAGTTCTTC	CAFSHILRTSGRSYNEQFF
TRBV6-4	NA	many	TRBJ2-3	TGTGCCAGCAGACCTCAGACAGATACGCAGTATTTT	CASRPQTDTQYF
TRBV20-1	TRBD2	NA	TRBJ2-1	TGCAGTGCTCCGACTAGCGGGAGATGGAATGAGCAGTTCTTC	CSAPTSGRWNEQFF
TRBV10-3	NA	many	TRBJ2-7	TGTGCCATCAGTGAGACCCCTTCGGACTACGAGCAGTACTTC	CAISETPSDYEQYF
TRBV9	NA	NA	TRBJ2-3	TGTGCCAGCAGCGTAGAGGCGGGACCCACAGATACGCAGTATTTT	CASSVEAGPTDTQYF
TRBV20-1	TRBD2	many	TRBJ2-5	TGCAGTGCTAGAGATGGGATAGCGGGATGGTTGCAAGAGACCCAGTACTTC	CSARDGIAGWLQETQYF
TRBV12-3/TRBV12-4	TRBD1	many	TRBJ2-5	TGTGCCAGCACCGGGACAGGAGAGACCCAGTACTTC	CASTGTGETQYF
TRBV12-3/TRBV12-4	TRBD1	many	TRBJ2-2	TGTGCCAGCAGTCGGACAGGGGGCGCGGGCACCGGGGAGCTGTTTTTT	CASSRTGGAGTGELFF
TRBV10-3	TRBD1	NA	TRBJ2-5	TGTGCCATCAGTGAAAGGACAGGGACCGAGACCCAGTACTTC	CAISERTGTETQYF
TRBV7-2	TRBD2	many	TRBJ2-7	TGTGCCAGCAGCTTAGCGTTCTATGATCTAGCGGGAGGGCCATACGAGCAGTACTTC	CASSLAFYDLAGGPYEQYF
TRBV6-1	TRBD1	many	TRBJ1-1	TGTGCCAGCAGCTTGACAGGGCTTAAGACTGAAGCTTTCTTT	CASSLTGLKTEAFF
TRBV7-9	NA	many	TRBJ2-7	TGTGCAGGAGGGCCGGACGTCTCCTACGAGCAGTACTTC	CAGGPDVSYEQYF
TRBV2	TRBD1	NA	TRBJ1-5	TGTGCCAGCAGTGAATCTGGACAGGGGATCGGGCAGCCCCAGCATTTT	CASSESGQGIGQPQHF
TRBV7-9	TRBD2	many	TRBJ2-1	TGTGCCAGCAGCTCGACTAGCGGGAGATACAATGAGCAGTTCTTC	CASSSTSGRYNEQFF
TRBV7-2	NA	NA	TRBJ2-5	TGTGCCAGCAGCTTAGTAATGGTTTCCCTGGGCGAGACCCAGTACTTC	CASSLVMVSLGETQYF
TRBV10-3	NA	many	TRBJ1-4	TGTGCCATCAGTGAGTCAGGAGGACCTAATGAAAAACTGTTTTTT	CAISESGGPNEKLFF
TRBV4-1	NA	many	TRBJ1-6	TGCGCCAGCAGCCCTCATACGGGGGTGGGGAATTCACCCCTCCACTTT	CASSPHTGVGNSPLHF
TRBV20-1	NA	NA	TRBJ2-2	TGCAGTGCTAGAGATCCCCAGGCCAGGGGTTACACCGGGGAGCTGTTTTTT	CSARDPQARGYTGELFF
TRBV5-1	NA	NA	TRBJ2-1	TGCGCCAGCAGCTTGTCGATTGGGTACAATGAGCAGTTCTTC	CASSLSIGYNEQFF
TRBV12-3/TRBV12-4	NA	many	TRBJ1-1	TGTGCCAGCAGGAAGAACAGTCGGAACACTGAAGCTTTCTTT	CASRKNSRNTEAFF
TRBV18	NA	NA	TRBJ2-7	TGTGCCAGCTCACAAACAGGGATCCAAGCCGAGCAGTACTTC	CASSQTGIQAEQYF
TRBV19	NA	few	TRBJ1-6	TGTGCCAGCATGGGCCAGCAGGCTTGGAATTCACCCCTCCACTTT	CASMGQQAWNSPLHF
TRBV12-3/TRBV12-4	NA	many	TRBJ1-4	TGTGCCAGCAGTTTTAGGGCCGGTTGGGAAACTAATGAAAAACTGTTTTTT	CASSFRAGWETNEKLFF
TRBV27	NA	many	TRBJ2-1	TGTGCCAGCAGTTTATCGTCCGGGAGCTCCTACAATGAGCAGTTCTTC	CASSLSSGSSYNEQFF
TRBV20-1	TRBD2	many	TRBJ2-7	TGCAGTGCTGGACTAGTTCGCGAGCAGTACTTC	CSAGLVREQYF
TRBV29-1	NA	many	TRBJ2-3	TGCAGCTCCCACCGGGGGAGTTTTGCAGATACGCAGTATTTT	CSSHRGSFADTQYF
TRBV5-1	TRBD1	many	TRBJ2-5	TGCGCCAGCAGTCCCGGACAGGGAGTGGAGACCCAGTACTTC	CASSPGQGVETQYF
TRBV5-5	NA	many	TRBJ2-1	TGTGCCAGCACCGGGGGTCGGCAGTTCTTC	CASTGGRQFF
TRBV12-3/TRBV12-4	NA	many	TRBJ1-6	TGTGCCAGCAGTGGATACAGCCGTTATAATTCACCCCTCCACTTT	CASSGYSRYNSPLHF
TRBV4-1	NA	NA	TRBJ1-5	TGCGCCAGCAGCCCGCAGGGTTTGGAGACTATCTATAGCAATCAGCCCCAGCATTTT	CASSPQGLETIYSNQPQHF
TRBV5-1	TRBD1	many	TRBJ2-5	TGCGCCAGCAGCTTAATGACAGGGGGCTCGGAGACCCAGTACTTC	CASSLMTGGSETQYF
TRBV20-1	TRBD1	many	TRBJ1-4	TGCAGTGCTAGAGATCTAGGGACAGGGGGTGAAAAACTGTTTTTT	CSARDLGTGGEKLFF
TRBV4-1	NA	many	TRBJ2-1	TGCGCCAGCAGCCTCGCCCTTACGAGGGGGGCCCATAATGAGCAGTTCTTC	CASSLALTRGAHNEQFF
TRBV29-1	NA	many	TRBJ1-1	TGCAGCGGACACAGGGAGAACACTGAAGCTTTCTTT	CSGHRENTEAFF
TRBV13	TRBD2	many	TRBJ2-7	TGTGCCAGCAGCGTAGTCGGGAGCGCGGGGGACTCCTACGAGCAGTACTTC	CASSVVGSAGDSYEQYF